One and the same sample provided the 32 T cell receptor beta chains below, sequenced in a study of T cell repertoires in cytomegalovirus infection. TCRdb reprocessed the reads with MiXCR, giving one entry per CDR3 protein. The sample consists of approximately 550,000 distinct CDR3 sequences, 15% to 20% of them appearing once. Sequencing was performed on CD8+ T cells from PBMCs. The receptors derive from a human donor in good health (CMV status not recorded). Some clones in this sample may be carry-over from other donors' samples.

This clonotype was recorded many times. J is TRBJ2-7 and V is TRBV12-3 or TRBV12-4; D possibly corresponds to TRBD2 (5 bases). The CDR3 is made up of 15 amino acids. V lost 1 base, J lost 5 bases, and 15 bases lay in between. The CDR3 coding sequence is TGTGCCAGCAGTTTAGGGGTAGCGAGAACCGACGAGCAGTACTTC. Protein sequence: CASSLGVARTDEQYF.

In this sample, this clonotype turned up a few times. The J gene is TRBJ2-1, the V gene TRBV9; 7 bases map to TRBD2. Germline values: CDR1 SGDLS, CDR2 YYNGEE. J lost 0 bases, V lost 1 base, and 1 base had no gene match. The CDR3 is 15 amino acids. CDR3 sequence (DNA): TGTGCCAGCAGCGTAAAGCGGGACTCCTACAATGAGCAGTTCTTC. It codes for CASSVKRDSYNEQFF.

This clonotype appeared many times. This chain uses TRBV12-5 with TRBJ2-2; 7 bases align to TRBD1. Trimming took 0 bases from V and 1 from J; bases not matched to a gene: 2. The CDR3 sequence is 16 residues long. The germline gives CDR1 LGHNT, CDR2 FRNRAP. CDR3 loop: CASGLVGQVNTGELFF. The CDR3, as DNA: TGTGCTAGTGGTTTGGTAGGACAGGTGAACACCGGGGAGCTGTTTTTT. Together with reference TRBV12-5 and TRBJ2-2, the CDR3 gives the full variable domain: DARVTQTPRHKVTEMGQEVTMRCQPILGHNTVFWYRQTMMQGLELLAYFRNRAPLDDSGMPKDRFSAEMPDATLATLKIQPSEPRDSAVYFCASGLVGQVNTGELFFGEGSRLTVL.

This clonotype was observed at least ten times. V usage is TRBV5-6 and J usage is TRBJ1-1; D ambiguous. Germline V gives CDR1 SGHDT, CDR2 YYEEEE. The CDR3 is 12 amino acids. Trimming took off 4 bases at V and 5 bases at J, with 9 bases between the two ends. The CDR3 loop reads CASSITGTEAFF. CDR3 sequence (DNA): TGTGCCAGCAGCATAACTGGGACTGAAGCTTTCTTT. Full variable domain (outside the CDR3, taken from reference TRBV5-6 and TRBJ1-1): DAGVTQSPTHLIKTRGQQVTLRCSPKSGHDTVSWYQQALGQGPQFIFQYYEEEERQRGNFPDRFSGHQFPNYSSELNVNALLLGDSALYLCASSITGTEAFFGQGTRLTVV.

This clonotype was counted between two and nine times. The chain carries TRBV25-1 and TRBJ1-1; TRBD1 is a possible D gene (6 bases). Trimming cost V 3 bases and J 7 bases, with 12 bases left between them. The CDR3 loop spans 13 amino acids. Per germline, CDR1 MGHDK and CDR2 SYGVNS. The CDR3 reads CASSERGHFEAFF. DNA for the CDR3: TGTGCCAGCAGTGAGCGGGGACACTTTGAAGCTTTCTTT.

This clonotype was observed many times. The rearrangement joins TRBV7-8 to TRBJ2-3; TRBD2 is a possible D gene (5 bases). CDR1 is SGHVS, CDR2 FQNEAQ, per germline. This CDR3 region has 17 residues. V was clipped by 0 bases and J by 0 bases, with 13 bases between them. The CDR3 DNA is TGTGCCAGCAGCTTAGCCCTCCTGGGGAGTAGCACAGATACGCAGTATTTT. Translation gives CASSLALLGSSTDTQYF.

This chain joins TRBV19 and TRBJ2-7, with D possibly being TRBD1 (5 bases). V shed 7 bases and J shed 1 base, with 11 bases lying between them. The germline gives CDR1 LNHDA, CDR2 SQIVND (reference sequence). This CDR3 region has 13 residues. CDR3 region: CASNQGQSYEQYF. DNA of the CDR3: TGTGCCAGTAACCAGGGTCAGTCCTACGAGCAGTACTTC.

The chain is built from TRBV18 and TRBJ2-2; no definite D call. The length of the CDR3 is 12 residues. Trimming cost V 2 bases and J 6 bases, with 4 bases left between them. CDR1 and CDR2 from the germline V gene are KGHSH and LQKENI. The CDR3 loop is CASSPEAGELFF. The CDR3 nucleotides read TGTGCCAGCTCACCAGAGGCCGGGGAGCTGTTTTTT.

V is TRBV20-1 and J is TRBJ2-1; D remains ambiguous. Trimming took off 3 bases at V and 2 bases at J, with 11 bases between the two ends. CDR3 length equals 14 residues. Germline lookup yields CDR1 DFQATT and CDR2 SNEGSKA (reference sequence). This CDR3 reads CSASSSRTYNEQFF. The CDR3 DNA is TGCAGTGCTAGCTCTAGTCGTACCTACAATGAGCAGTTCTTC.

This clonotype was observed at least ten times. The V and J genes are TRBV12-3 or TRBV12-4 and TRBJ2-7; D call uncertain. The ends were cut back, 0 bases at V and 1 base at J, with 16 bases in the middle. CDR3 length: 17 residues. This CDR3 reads CASSLAWTDALSYEQYF. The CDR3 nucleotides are TGTGCCAGCAGTTTAGCCTGGACCGACGCACTTTCCTACGAGCAGTACTTC.

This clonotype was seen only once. CDR3 DNA sequence: TGTGCCACCAGTGAAGTTACAGGGCATCCGTCTGGGGCCAACGTCCTGACTTTC. Amino acid sequence: CATSEVTGHPSGANVLTF. The J gene is TRBJ2-6, the V gene TRBV24-1; D is possibly TRBD1 (6 bases). Trimming took 4 bases from V and 1 from J, leaving 16 bases between them. The CDR3 covers 18 residues. CDR1 and CDR2 from the germline V gene are KGHDR and SFDVKD.

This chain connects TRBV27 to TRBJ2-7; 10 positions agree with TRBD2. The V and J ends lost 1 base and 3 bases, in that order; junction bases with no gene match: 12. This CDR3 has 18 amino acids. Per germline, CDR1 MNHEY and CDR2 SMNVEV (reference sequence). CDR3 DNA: TGTGCCAGCAGTTTATATACTAGCGGGACAGAACTAAGCTACGAGCAGTACTTC. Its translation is CASSLYTSGTELSYEQYF.

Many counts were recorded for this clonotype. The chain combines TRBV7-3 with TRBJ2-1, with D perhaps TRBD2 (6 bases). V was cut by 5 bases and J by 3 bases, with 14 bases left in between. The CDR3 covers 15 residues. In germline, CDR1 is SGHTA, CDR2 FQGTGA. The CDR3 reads CASSGTGTVYNEQFF. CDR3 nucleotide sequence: TGTGCCAGCAGCGGAACCGGGACTGTCTACAATGAGCAGTTCTTC.

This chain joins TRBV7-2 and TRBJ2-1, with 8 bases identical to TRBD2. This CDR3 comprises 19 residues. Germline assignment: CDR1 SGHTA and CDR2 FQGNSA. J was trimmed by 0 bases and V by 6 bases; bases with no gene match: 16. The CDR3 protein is CASSFRPPAGVSSYNEQFF. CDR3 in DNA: TGTGCCAGCAGTTTCCGGCCCCCAGCGGGAGTAAGCTCCTACAATGAGCAGTTCTTC. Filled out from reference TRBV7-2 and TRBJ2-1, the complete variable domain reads GAGVSQSPSNKVTEKGKDVELRCDPISGHTALYWYRQSLGQGLEFLIYFQGNSAPDKSGLPSDRFSAERTGGSVSTLTIQRTQQEDSAVYLCASSFRPPAGVSSYNEQFFGPGTRLTVL.

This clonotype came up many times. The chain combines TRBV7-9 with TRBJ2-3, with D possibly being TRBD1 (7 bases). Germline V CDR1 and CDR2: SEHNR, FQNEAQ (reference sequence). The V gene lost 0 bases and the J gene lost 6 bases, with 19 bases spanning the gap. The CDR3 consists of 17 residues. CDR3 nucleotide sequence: TGTGCCAGCAGCTTAGCGAGGGGCGGGACAGTTCCGGATACGCAGTATTTT. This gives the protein CASSLARGGTVPDTQYF.

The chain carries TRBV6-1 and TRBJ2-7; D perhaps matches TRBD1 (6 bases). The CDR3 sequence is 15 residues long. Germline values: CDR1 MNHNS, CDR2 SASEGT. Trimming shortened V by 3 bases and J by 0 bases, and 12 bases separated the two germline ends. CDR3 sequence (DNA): TGTGCCAGCAGTGATGCCGGACAGAGCTCCTACGAGCAGTACTTC. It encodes CASSDAGQSSYEQYF.

This CDR3 reads CATQLRRDKRDTQYF. The CDR3 coding sequence is TGTGCCACCCAATTAAGGAGGGATAAGCGAGATACGCAGTATTTT. The chain links TRBV3-1 to TRBJ2-3; D may be TRBD2 (6 bases). Between the trimmed V and J ends, which lost 10 bases and 5 bases, there was a span of 22 bases. The CDR3 is 15 residues long. CDR1 LGHDT and CDR2 YNNKEL come from the germline V gene (reference sequence).

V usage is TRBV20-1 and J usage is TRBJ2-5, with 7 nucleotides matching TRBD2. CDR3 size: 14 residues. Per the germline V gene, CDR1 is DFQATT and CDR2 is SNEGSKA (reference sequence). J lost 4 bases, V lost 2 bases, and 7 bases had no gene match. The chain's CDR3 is CSARKLAKRETQYF. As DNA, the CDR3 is TGCAGTGCTAGAAAACTAGCGAAACGAGAGACCCAGTACTTC.

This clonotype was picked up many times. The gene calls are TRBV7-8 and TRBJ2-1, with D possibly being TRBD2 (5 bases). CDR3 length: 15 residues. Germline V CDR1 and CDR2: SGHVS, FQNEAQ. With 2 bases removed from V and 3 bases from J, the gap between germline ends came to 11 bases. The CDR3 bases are TGTGCCAGCAGCTTACCACGGGGAAGCTACAATGAGCAGTTCTTC. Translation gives CASSLPRGSYNEQFF.

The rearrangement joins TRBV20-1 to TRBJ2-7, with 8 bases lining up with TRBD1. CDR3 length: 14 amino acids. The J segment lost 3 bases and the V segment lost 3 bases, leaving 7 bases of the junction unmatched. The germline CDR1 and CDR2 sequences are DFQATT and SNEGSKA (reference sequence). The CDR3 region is CSARAYRGVYEQYF. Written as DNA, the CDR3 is TGCAGTGCTAGGGCTTACAGGGGGGTCTACGAGCAGTACTTC.

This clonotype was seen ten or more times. CDR3 sequence: CASGINGVKPQHF. The CDR3 DNA sequence: TGTGCTAGTGGAATAAACGGCGTCAAGCCCCAGCATTTT. The chain links TRBV12-5 to TRBJ1-5, with D uncertain. Trimming left V 6 bases short and J 8 bases short, with 14 bases between. Germline V lookup: CDR1 LGHNT, CDR2 FRNRAP. The CDR3 contains 13 residues. Full variable domain (rest looked up from reference TRBV12-5 and TRBJ1-5): DARVTQTPRHKVTEMGQEVTMRCQPILGHNTVFWYRQTMMQGLELLAYFRNRAPLDDSGMPKDRFSAEMPDATLATLKIQPSEPRDSAVYFCASGINGVKPQHFGDGTRLSIL.

In DNA form, the CDR3 reads TGTGCCAGCTGGGGGGAGAATGCGCAGTATTTT. This sequence encodes CASWGENAQYF. The chain joins TRBV25-1 to TRBJ2-3, with a possible D match to TRBD2 (6 bases). The CDR3 is 11 amino acids. CDR1 MGHDK and CDR2 SYGVNS come from the germline V gene. The V end lost 8 bases, the J end lost 10 bases, and 13 bases lay between the germline ends.

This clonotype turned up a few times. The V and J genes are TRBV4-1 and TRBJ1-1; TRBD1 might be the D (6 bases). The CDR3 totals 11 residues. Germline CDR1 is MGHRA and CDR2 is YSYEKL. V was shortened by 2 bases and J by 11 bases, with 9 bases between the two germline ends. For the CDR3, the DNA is TGCGCCAGCAGCCAATACAGGGAGGCTTTCTTT. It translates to CASSQYREAFF.

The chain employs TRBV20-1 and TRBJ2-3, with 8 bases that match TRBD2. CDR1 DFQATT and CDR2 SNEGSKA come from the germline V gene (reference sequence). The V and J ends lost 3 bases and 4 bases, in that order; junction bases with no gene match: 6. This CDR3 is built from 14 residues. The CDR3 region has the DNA TGCAGTGCTAGTAGCGGGACCCGCGCAGATACGCAGTATTTT. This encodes CSASSGTRADTQYF.

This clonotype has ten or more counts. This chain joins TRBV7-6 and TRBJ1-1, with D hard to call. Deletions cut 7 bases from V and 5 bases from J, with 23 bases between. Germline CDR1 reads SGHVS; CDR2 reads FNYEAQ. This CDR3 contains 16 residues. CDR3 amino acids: CASMPSDIGGVTEAFF. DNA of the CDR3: TGTGCCAGCATGCCCTCCGACATAGGTGGTGTGACTGAAGCTTTCTTT.

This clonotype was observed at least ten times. The CDR3 sequence: CASSLSGTASYEQYF. The CDR3 DNA reads as TGTGCCAGCAGCTTAAGTGGGACAGCTTCCTACGAGCAGTACTTC. The V call is TRBV7-2, the J call TRBJ2-7; 7 bases agree with TRBD1. The germline V gene has CDR1 SGHTA and CDR2 FQGNSA. V gave up 2 bases and J gave up 1 base; unmatched junction bases: 5. The CDR3 extends over 15 amino acids.

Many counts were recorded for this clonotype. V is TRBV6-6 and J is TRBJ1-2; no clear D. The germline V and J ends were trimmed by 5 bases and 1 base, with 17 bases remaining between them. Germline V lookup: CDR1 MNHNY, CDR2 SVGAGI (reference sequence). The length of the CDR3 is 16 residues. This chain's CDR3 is CASSPTSATVNYGYTF. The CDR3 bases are TGTGCCAGCAGTCCAACATCGGCCACAGTTAACTATGGCTACACCTTC.

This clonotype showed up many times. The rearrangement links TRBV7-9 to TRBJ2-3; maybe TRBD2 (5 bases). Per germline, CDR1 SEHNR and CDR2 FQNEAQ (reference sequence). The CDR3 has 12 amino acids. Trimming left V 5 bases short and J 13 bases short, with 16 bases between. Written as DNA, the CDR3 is TGTGCCAGCAGCCCCGAGGGTGTGGTGGAGTATTTT. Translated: CASSPEGVVEYF.

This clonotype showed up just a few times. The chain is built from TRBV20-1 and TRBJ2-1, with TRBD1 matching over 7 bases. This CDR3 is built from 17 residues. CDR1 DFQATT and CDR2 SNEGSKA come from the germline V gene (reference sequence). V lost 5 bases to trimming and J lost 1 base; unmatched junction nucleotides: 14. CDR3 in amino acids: CSALDREYGLSYNEQFF. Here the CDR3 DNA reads TGCAGTGCTCTCGACAGGGAGTATGGGCTTTCCTACAATGAGCAGTTCTTC.

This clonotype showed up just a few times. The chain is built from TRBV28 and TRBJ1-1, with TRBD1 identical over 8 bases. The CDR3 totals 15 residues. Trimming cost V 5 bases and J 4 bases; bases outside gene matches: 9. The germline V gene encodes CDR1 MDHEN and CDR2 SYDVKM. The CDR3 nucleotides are TGTGCCAGCAGTCTTTTCGGACAGGGCAGCACTGAAGCTTTCTTT. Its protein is CASSLFGQGSTEAFF.

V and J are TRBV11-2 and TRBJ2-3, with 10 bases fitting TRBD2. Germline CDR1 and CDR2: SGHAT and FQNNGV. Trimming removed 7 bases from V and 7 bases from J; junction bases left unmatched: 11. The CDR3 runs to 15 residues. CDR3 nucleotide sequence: TGTGCCAGCACGGGCGAGCGGGAGGGCCTTAATACGCAGTATTTT. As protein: CASTGEREGLNTQYF.

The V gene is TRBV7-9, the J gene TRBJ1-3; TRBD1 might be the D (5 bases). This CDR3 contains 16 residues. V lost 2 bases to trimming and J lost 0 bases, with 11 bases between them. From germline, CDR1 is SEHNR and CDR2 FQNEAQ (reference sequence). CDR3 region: CASSLPGRVSGNTIYF. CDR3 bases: TGTGCCAGCAGCTTACCGGGCAGGGTCTCTGGAAACACCATATATTTT. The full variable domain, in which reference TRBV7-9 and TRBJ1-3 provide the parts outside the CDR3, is DTGVSQNPRHKITKRGQNVTFRCDPISEHNRLYWYRQTLGQGPEFLTYFQNEAQLEKSRLLSDRFSAERPKGSFSTLEIQRTEQGDSAMYLCASSLPGRVSGNTIYFGEGSWLTVV.